Described below is a single TCR beta chain sequence and its context. The antigen is undetermined. The data originate from a study of coeliac disease. The method was immunoSEQ multiplex PCR; TCRdb's version includes in-frame clones alone and lacks a portion of them. The sample lists 3,500 to 5,000 clones, roughly 60% seen once, with about 9.4% in the top ten. General study findings and limits: Most TRB amino acid sequences occurred in only one sample. Active celiac intraepithelial and lamina propria samples had lower TRB and TRG clonality than control samples.

The sequence came from a man between 70 and 80 years old with active celiac disease. Input material: intraepithelial lymphocytes from the gut.

The CDR3 bases are TGTGCCACCCTCCTCCTATCCCGGGGTACAGATACGCAGTATTTT. It encodes CATLLLSRGTDTQYF. This chain uses TRBV28 with TRBJ2-3; D perhaps matches TRBD2 (5 bases). Germline CDR1 and CDR2: MDHEN and SYDVKM. V dropped 10 bases and J dropped 3 bases, with 20 bases sitting between them. The CDR3 consists of 15 residues. The complete variable domain, with remaining parts taken from reference TRBV28 and TRBJ2-3, reads DVKVTQSSRYLVKRTGEKVFLECVQDMDHENMFWYRQDPGLGLRLIYFSYDVKMKEKGDIPEGYSVSREKKERFSLILESASTNQTSMYLCATLLLSRGTDTQYFGPGTRLTVL.